Presented here are 17 T cell receptor beta chains from one specimen sequenced in a study of shared clonotypes between healthy human individuals. TCRdb's copy holds only in-frame clones and misses some; the assay was immunoSEQ multiplex PCR. This table holds 600,000 to 750,000 clones, over 55% found once. The sample taken for sequencing was memory CD4+ T cells sorted from blood. Stated subset: CD45RA-negative fraction. These receptors all come from a woman in her 30s in good health.

This chain links TRBV29-1 with TRBJ1-1; the D gene is possibly TRBD1 (5 bases). CDR1 is SQVTM, CDR2 ANQGSEA, per germline. The CDR3 consists of 15 residues. The ends were cut back, 4 bases at V and 0 bases at J, with 15 bases in the middle. DNA of the CDR3: TGCAGCGTTGTGTCTAAGAACAGGATGAACACTGAAGCTTTCTTT. This encodes CSVVSKNRMNTEAFF.

The chain carries TRBV11-2 and TRBJ2-7; 8 positions agree with TRBD2. Germline CDR1 is SGHAT and CDR2 is FQNNGV. J lost 2 bases, V lost 0 bases, and 0 bases had no gene match. The CDR3 contains 14 residues. The CDR3 nucleotides are TGTGCCAGCAGCTTAGAGCGGGGGGCCTACGAGCAGTACTTC. Translated, it gives CASSLERGAYEQYF. Supplemented by reference TRBV11-2 and TRBJ2-7, the full variable domain reads EAGVAQSPRYKIIEKRQSVAFWCNPISGHATLYWYQQILGQGPKLLIQFQNNGVVDDSQLPKDRFSAERLKGVDSTLKIQPAKLEDSAVYLCASSLERGAYEQYFGPGTRLTVT.

This rearrangement joins TRBV5-1 to TRBJ2-5; 11 nucleotides align to TRBD2. The CDR3 loop spans 17 amino acids. The germline V gene has CDR1 SGHRS and CDR2 YFSETQ. J gave up 1 base and V 4 bases, and 9 bases lay outside the gene matches. The CDR3 is CASSPLLAGVTQETQYF. CDR3 coding DNA: TGCGCCAGCAGCCCCCTACTAGCGGGGGTAACCCAAGAGACCCAGTACTTC.

This rearrangement joins TRBV27 to TRBJ2-1; 13 bases match TRBD2. CDR3 length equals 15 residues. Unmatched junction bases numbered 8, after V lost 6 bases and J lost 9 bases. Germline-derived CDR1 and CDR2 are MNHEY and SMNVEV (reference sequence). The DNA of the CDR3 is TGTGCCAGCAGCAGACTAGCGGGAGGTCGTAGTGAGCAGTTCTTC. Encoded protein: CASSRLAGGRSEQFF.

A single count supports this clone. The V gene is TRBV20-1, the J gene TRBJ2-1, with no clear D. Per the germline V gene, CDR1 is DFQATT and CDR2 is SNEGSKA (reference sequence). CDR3 length equals 11 residues. V shed 6 bases and J shed 7 bases, with 10 bases lying between them. CDR3 bases: TGCAGTGCCCCAGTCATAAATGAGCAGTTCTTC. It encodes CSAPVINEQFF.

The rearrangement joins TRBV4-1 to TRBJ1-2; D is unclear. Looked up from germline, CDR1 is MGHRA and CDR2 is YSYEKL. The CDR3 has 15 amino acids. V dropped 0 bases and J dropped 0 bases, with 8 bases sitting between them. This CDR3 reads CASSQEGASNYGYTF. As DNA, the CDR3 is TGCGCCAGCAGCCAAGAAGGAGCTTCTAACTATGGCTACACCTTC.

V is TRBV28 and J is TRBJ2-2; 12 bases match TRBD2. The germline V gene encodes CDR1 MDHEN and CDR2 SYDVKM. The V and J ends lost 2 bases and 6 bases, in that order; junction bases with no gene match: 7. There are 17 residues in the CDR3. CDR3 nucleotide sequence: TGTGCCAGCAGTTTAATTCTAGCGGGAGGGCGTGCCGGGGAGCTGTTTTTT. This sequence encodes CASSLILAGGRAGELFF.

The chain employs TRBV4-1 and TRBJ2-1; D unresolved. This CDR3 has 17 amino acids. V gave up 0 bases and J gave up 9 bases, with 21 bases separating them. CDR1 is MGHRA, CDR2 YSYEKL, per germline. CDR3 bases: TGCGCCAGCAGCCAAGAAGGATCGATGGTGGGTTGGGTTGAGCAGTTCTTC. Its translation is CASSQEGSMVGWVEQFF.

This chain uses TRBV5-6 with TRBJ2-3; no reliable D call. Per the germline V gene, CDR1 is SGHDT and CDR2 is YYEEEE. Trimming removed 0 bases from V and 5 bases from J, with 13 bases in between. The CDR3 is 15 residues long. DNA for the CDR3: TGTGCCAGCAGCTTGGGTATGGGTCCGCGAGATACGCAGTATTTT. It specifies CASSLGMGPRDTQYF.

This rearrangement joins TRBV5-1 to TRBJ2-2; the match to TRBD1 covers 7 bases. CDR1 and CDR2 from the germline V gene are SGHRS and YFSETQ. The CDR3 is 16 residues long. V lost 3 bases and J lost 8; bases outside the gene matches: 13. CDR3 protein: CASSSAGTARGGELFF. CDR3 in DNA: TGCGCCAGCAGCTCCGCCGGGACCGCCAGGGGGGGGGAGCTGTTTTTT.

As for this clone: This may arise from a read error, as a much more abundant clone is one base away. The gene calls are TRBV5-4 and TRBJ2-5, with 8 bases lining up with TRBD1. This CDR3 spans 13 amino acids. Germline V gene lookup returns CDR1 SGHNT and CDR2 YYREEE (reference sequence). CDR3 DNA: TGCGCCAGCAGCTTCGGACAGGGAGGGACCCAGTACTTC. This translates into CASSFGQGGTQYF. Together with reference TRBV5-4 and TRBJ2-5, the CDR3 gives the full variable domain: ETGVTQSPTHLIKTRGQQVTLRCSSQSGHNTVSWYQQALGQGPQFIFQYYREEENGRGNFPPRFSGLQFPNYSSELNVNALELDDSALYLCASSFGQGGTQYFGPGTRLLVL.

The chain couples TRBV19 to TRBJ1-1; 8 nucleotides agree with TRBD1. V was clipped by 2 bases and J by 2 bases; unmatched bases: 7. Germline V gene lookup returns CDR1 LNHDA and CDR2 SQIVND (reference sequence). The CDR3 covers 16 residues. The CDR3 loop is CASSILGTGGNTEAFF. The CDR3 coding sequence is TGTGCCAGTAGTATATTGGGTACAGGGGGAAACACTGAAGCTTTCTTT.

The chain is built from TRBV2 and TRBJ1-2; D is unresolved. This CDR3 comprises 13 residues. V was shortened by 2 bases and J by 5 bases, with 9 bases between the two germline ends. The germline CDR1 and CDR2 sequences are SNHLY and FYNNEI. The CDR3 here is CASSERQSYGYTF. DNA for the CDR3: TGTGCCAGCAGTGAAAGGCAGTCTTATGGCTACACCTTC.

This clone was recorded only once. The rearrangement links TRBV28 to TRBJ2-6; D remains ambiguous. V lost 5 bases and J lost 0, with 5 bases in between. CDR3 length equals 14 residues. The germline gives CDR1 MDHEN, CDR2 SYDVKM. Written as DNA, the CDR3 is TGTGCCAGCAGTCCCCGCTCTGGGGCCAACGTCCTGACTTTC. Its translation is CASSPRSGANVLTF.

This chain connects TRBV2 to TRBJ2-3, with D possibly being TRBD2 (5 bases). Germline CDR1 and CDR2: SNHLY and FYNNEI. CDR3 length equals 13 residues. Trimming took 4 bases from V and 5 from J, leaving 10 bases between them. This CDR3 is CASSVGGGDTQYF. Written as DNA, the CDR3 is TGTGCCAGCAGTGTGGGCGGAGGAGATACGCAGTATTTT.

The V gene is TRBV11-2, the J gene TRBJ1-5, with D maybe TRBD1 (5 bases). This CDR3 spans 15 amino acids. Deletions cut 5 bases from V and 7 bases from J, with 18 bases between. CDR1 and CDR2 from the germline V gene are SGHAT and FQNNGV. DNA for the CDR3: TGTGCCAGCAGCAAAGACAGTCTTTCGGACCAGCCCCAGCATTTT. Translating it yields CASSKDSLSDQPQHF. Complete variable domain (other parts from reference TRBV11-2 and TRBJ1-5): EAGVAQSPRYKIIEKRQSVAFWCNPISGHATLYWYQQILGQGPKLLIQFQNNGVVDDSQLPKDRFSAERLKGVDSTLKIQPAKLEDSAVYLCASSKDSLSDQPQHFGDGTRLSIL.

The chain combines TRBV5-8 with TRBJ2-5; D might be TRBD1 (6 bases). V was clipped by 0 bases and J by 6 bases, with 9 bases between them. This CDR3 region has 13 residues. Germline-derived CDR1 and CDR2 are SGHTS and YDEGEE. DNA for the CDR3: TGTGCCAGCAGCTTGGAAAGGGGGAAGACCCAGTACTTC. It is translated as CASSLERGKTQYF.